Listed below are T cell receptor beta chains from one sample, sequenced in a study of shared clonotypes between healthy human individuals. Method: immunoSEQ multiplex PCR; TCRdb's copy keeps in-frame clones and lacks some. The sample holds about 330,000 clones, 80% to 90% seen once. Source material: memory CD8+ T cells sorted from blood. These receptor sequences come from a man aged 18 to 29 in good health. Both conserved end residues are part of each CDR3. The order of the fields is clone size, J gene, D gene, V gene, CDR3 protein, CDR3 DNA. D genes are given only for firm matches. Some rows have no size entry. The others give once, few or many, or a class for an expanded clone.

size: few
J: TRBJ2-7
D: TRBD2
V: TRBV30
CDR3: CAWRRLAGGTSYEQYF
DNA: TGTGCCTGGAGGCGGCTAGCGGGGGGGACATCCTACGAGCAGTACTTC

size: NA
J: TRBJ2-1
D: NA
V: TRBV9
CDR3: CASSSGGGSYNEQFF
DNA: TGTGCCAGCAGCTCTGGAGGGGGGTCCTACAATGAGCAGTTCTTC

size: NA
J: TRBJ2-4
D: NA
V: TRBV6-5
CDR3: CASSPEGVLNIQYF
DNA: TGTGCCAGCAGCCCCGAGGGGGTTTTGAACATTCAGTACTTC

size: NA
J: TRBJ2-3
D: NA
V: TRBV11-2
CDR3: CASSLDGDTQYF
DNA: TGTGCCAGCAGCTTAGACGGTGATACGCAGTATTTT

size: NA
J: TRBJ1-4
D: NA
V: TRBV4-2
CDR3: CASSLGGQNEKLFF
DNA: TGTGCCAGCAGCCTGGGGGGGCAGAACGAAAAACTGTTTTTT

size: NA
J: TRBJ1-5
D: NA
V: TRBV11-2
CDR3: CASSRGQGVHQPQHF
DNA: TGTGCCAGCAGCCGGGGCCAGGGTGTCCATCAGCCCCAGCATTTT

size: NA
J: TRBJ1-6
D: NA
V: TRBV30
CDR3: CAWSVAGYNSPLHF
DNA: TGTGCCTGGAGTGTAGCCGGATATAATTCACCCCTCCACTTT

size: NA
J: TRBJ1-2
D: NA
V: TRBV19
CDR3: CASSNSTYGYTF
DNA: TGTGCCAGTAGTAACTCGACCTATGGCTACACCTTC

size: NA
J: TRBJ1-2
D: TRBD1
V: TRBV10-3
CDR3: CAISESYTGGRNYGYTF
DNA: TGTGCCATCAGTGAGTCATATACAGGGGGCCGAAACTATGGCTACACCTTC

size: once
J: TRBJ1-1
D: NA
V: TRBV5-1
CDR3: CASSLVSAVTEAFF
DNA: TGCGCCAGCAGCTTGGTTTCGGCGGTCACTGAAGCTTTCTTT

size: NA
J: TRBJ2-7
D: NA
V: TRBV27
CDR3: CASSLRGGIYEQYF
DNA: TGTGCCAGCAGTTTAAGAGGGGGGATATACGAGCAGTACTTC

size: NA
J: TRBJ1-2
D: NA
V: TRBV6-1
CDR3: CASIPWDTQLYGYTF
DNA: TGTGCCAGCATCCCCTGGGACACACAACTCTATGGCTACACCTTC

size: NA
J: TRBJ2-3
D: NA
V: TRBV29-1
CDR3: CSVSADTQYF
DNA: TGCAGCGTTTCTGCAGATACGCAGTATTTT

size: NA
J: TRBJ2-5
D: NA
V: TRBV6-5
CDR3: CASSYQLGLDMETQYF
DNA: TGTGCCAGCAGTTACCAGCTAGGACTTGATATGGAGACCCAGTACTTC

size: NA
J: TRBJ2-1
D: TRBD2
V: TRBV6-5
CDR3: CASSYERGGVYEQFF
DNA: TGTGCCAGCAGTTACGAGCGGGGGGGCGTCTATGAGCAGTTCTTC

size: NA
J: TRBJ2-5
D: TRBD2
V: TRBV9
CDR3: CASSEGLAGGPQETQYF
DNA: TGTGCCAGCAGCGAAGGACTAGCGGGGGGACCGCAAGAGACCCAGTACTTC

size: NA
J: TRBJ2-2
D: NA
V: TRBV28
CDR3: CASSLRLTNTGELFF
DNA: TGTGCCAGCAGTTTACGACTAACGAACACCGGGGAGCTGTTTTTT

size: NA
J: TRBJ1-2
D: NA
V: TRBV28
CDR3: CASSPLPGNGYTF
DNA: TGTGCCAGCAGCCCCCTACCGGGAAATGGCTACACCTTC

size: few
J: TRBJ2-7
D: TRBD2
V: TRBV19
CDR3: CASSTNPSGRSSYEQYF
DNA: TGTGCCAGTAGTACTAACCCTAGCGGGAGGAGCTCCTACGAGCAGTACTTC

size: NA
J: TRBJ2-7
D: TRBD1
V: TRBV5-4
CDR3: CASSLAGGAYIDEQYF
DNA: TGTGCCAGCAGCTTGGCAGGGGGCGCATATATTGACGAGCAGTACTTC

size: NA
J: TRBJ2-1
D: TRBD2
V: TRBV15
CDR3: CATSTEVAVIRGLAGDLSYNEQFF
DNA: TGTGCCACCAGCACCGAGGTGGCGGTCATAAGGGGACTAGCGGGAGACCTCTCCTACAATGAGCAGTTCTTC

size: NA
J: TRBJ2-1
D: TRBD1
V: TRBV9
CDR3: CASSVTPGQRPYNEQFF
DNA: TGTGCCAGCAGCGTAACCCCGGGACAGCGCCCGTACAATGAGCAGTTCTTC